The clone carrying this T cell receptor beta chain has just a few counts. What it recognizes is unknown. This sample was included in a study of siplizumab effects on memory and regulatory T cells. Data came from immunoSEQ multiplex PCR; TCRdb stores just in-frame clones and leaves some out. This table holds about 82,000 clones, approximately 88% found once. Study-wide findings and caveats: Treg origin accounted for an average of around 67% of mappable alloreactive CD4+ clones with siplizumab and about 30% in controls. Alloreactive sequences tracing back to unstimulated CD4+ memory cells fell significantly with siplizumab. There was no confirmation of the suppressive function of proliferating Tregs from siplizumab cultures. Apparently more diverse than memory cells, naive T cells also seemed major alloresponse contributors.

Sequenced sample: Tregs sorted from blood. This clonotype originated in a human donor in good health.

This CDR3 reads CASSPRGGALSGANVLTF. DNA for the CDR3: TGTGCCAGCAGCCCCCGAGGGGGGGCCTTATCTGGGGCCAACGTCCTGACTTTC. The V and J genes are TRBV9 and TRBJ2-6; D possibly corresponds to TRBD2 (7 bases). The CDR3 covers 18 residues. Germline CDR1 SGDLS, CDR2 YYNGEE. V lost 4 bases and J 1 base, leaving 18 bases between the germline ends.